The 30 T cell receptor beta chains below come from one sample, sequenced in a study of T cell responses to AZD1222 COVID-19 vaccine. Assay: immunoSEQ multiplex PCR; the TCRdb copy retains only in-frame clones and omits some. The sample carries approximately 180,000 clones, around 89% recorded once. Source: peripheral blood, taken 28 days after the second AZD1222 dose. The receptors originated from an adult who received the AZD1222 COVID-19 vaccine.

The CDR3 sequence is CAWSVDTYEKLFF. CDR3 nucleotide sequence: TGTGCCTGGAGTGTAGACACATATGAAAAACTGTTTTTT. The chain uses TRBV30 and TRBJ1-4; D ambiguous. This CDR3 is 13 amino acids long. Germline V lookup: CDR1 GTSNPN, CDR2 SVGIG (reference sequence). The ends were cut back, 0 bases at V and 6 bases at J, with 8 bases in the middle.

The V gene is TRBV19, the J gene TRBJ2-2; 8 bases are shared with TRBD1. The CDR3 spans 14 residues. Germline V gene lookup returns CDR1 LNHDA and CDR2 SQIVND (reference sequence). J was trimmed by 7 bases and V by 7 bases; bases with no gene match: 8. The CDR3 DNA is TGTGCCAGTAAAGCAGGGGGCGCAAGCGGGGAGCTGTTTTTT. Its protein product is CASKAGGASGELFF.

The chain employs TRBV11-3 and TRBJ2-2; unclear D gene. Per germline, CDR1 SGHNT and CDR2 YENEEA. The V end was cut by 4 bases, the J end by 4 bases, with 4 bases between. The CDR3 length is 12 residues. CDR3 coding DNA: TGTGCCAGCAGCTCGCGCACCGGGGAGCTGTTTTTT. Translated, it gives CASSSRTGELFF.

The J gene is TRBJ2-3, the V gene TRBV6-2 or TRBV6-3; TRBD2 agrees at 10 bases. CDR1 and CDR2 from the germline V gene are MNHEY and SVGEGT. CDR3 length: 20 amino acids. After removal of 2 bases from V and 7 bases from J, the junction contained 21 bases not matched to a gene. In DNA form, the CDR3 reads TGTGCCAGCAGTTACCTGCGGGCTAGCGGGAGAACAGGGCGACTTAATACGCAGTATTTT. As protein: CASSYLRASGRTGRLNTQYF.

V usage is TRBV9 and J usage is TRBJ1-1; 7 bases align to TRBD1. Germline assignment: CDR1 SGDLS and CDR2 YYNGEE. The CDR3 consists of 14 residues. V lost 3 bases and J lost 4; bases outside the gene matches: 6. The CDR3 DNA is TGTGCCAGCAGCGCTCGACAGGGAGGCACTGAAGCTTTCTTT. Encoded protein: CASSARQGGTEAFF.

The chain joins TRBV5-1 to TRBJ2-4; TRBD2 agrees at 8 bases. After removal of 3 bases from V and 8 bases from J, the junction contained 13 bases not matched to a gene. CDR1 and CDR2 (germline): SGHRS, YFSETQ. There are 16 residues in the CDR3. The CDR3 DNA reads as TGCGCCAGCAGCTCACACGGACGGGAGGGCCTCGACATTCAGTACTTC. Protein sequence: CASSSHGREGLDIQYF.

CDR3 sequence reads: CASSLDRQPGTEAFF. CDR3 nucleotides: TGTGCCAGCAGCTTAGATAGGCAGCCCGGCACTGAAGCTTTCTTT. The chain joins TRBV11-2 to TRBJ1-1; D unclear. The ends were cut back, 0 bases at V and 4 bases at J, with 12 bases in the middle. This CDR3 has 15 amino acids. CDR1 is SGHAT, CDR2 FQNNGV, per germline.

This chain links TRBV18 with TRBJ1-1; D not resolved. CDR3 length: 11 residues. Per the germline V gene, CDR1 is KGHSH and CDR2 is LQKENI. V was pared by 6 bases and J by 1 base, with 3 bases between. The CDR3 region has the DNA TGTGCCAGCTCCCCGAACACTGAAGCTTTCTTT. As protein: CASSPNTEAFF.

CDR3 residues: CASSEATSSYEQYF. CDR3 bases: TGTGCCAGCAGTGAGGCTACCAGCTCCTACGAGCAGTACTTC. The chain carries TRBV2 and TRBJ2-7; D not resolved. This CDR3 contains 14 residues. The V gene lost 3 bases and the J gene lost 0 bases, with 9 bases spanning the gap. The germline V gene encodes CDR1 SNHLY and CDR2 FYNNEI.

The chain has TRBV25-1 and TRBJ2-7, with D maybe TRBD2 (5 bases). Germline lookup yields CDR1 MGHDK and CDR2 SYGVNS. This CDR3 has 13 residues. V was cut by 2 bases and J by 9 bases, with 14 bases left in between. The CDR3 nucleotides read TGTGCCAGCAGTGAACTCGAGCGGTTGGGGCAGTACTTC. Residues: CASSELERLGQYF.

The count of this clone is one. The chain links TRBV18 to TRBJ2-5; maybe TRBD2 (7 bases). CDR1 and CDR2 from the germline V gene are KGHSH and LQKENI. V was clipped by 4 bases and J by 5 bases, with 26 bases between them. There are 18 residues in the CDR3. The CDR3 region is CASSLRGPGGAVLETQYF. CDR3 in DNA: TGTGCCAGCTCACTTCGGGGCCCGGGGGGCGCGGTGTTGGAGACCCAGTACTTC. Full variable domain (outside the CDR3, taken from reference TRBV18 and TRBJ2-5): NAGVMQNPRHLVRRRGQEARLRCSPMKGHSHVYWYRQLPEEGLKFMVYLQKENIIDESGMPKERFSAEFPKEGPSILRIQQVVRGDSAAYFCASSLRGPGGAVLETQYFGPGTRLLVL.

In this sample, this clone turned up a few times. The chain links TRBV2 to TRBJ1-3; the D gene is possibly TRBD1 (6 bases). The germline CDR1 and CDR2 sequences are SNHLY and FYNNEI. V lost 8 bases and J 0 bases, leaving 14 bases between the germline ends. The CDR3 totals 15 residues. The DNA for the CDR3 is TGTGCCAGCGAGGTTGGGGGCAACTCTGGAAACACCATATATTTT. Its translation is CASEVGGNSGNTIYF.

The rearrangement links TRBV11-3 to TRBJ2-3, with D perhaps TRBD2 (6 bases). Germline lookup yields CDR1 SGHNT and CDR2 YENEEA. CDR3 length equals 14 residues. With 2 bases removed from V and 2 bases from J, the gap between germline ends came to 8 bases. The CDR3 protein is CASSLSGVTDTQYF. CDR3 DNA: TGTGCCAGCAGCTTATCGGGGGTCACAGATACGCAGTATTTT.

The genes are TRBV18 and TRBJ2-1, with 12 positions matching TRBD1. Germline trimming cut 2 bases from V and 7 bases from J; bases unmatched to any gene: 12. Germline assignment: CDR1 KGHSH and CDR2 LQKENI. The CDR3 totals 18 residues. For the CDR3, the DNA is TGTGCCAGCTCACCAATCTTCGCGGGACAGGGGGCTGAAAATGAGCAGTTCTTC. Its translation: CASSPIFAGQGAENEQFF.

This clone has only one observation. V gene TRBV5-6 combines with J gene TRBJ2-7, with 8 bases aligning to TRBD1. The V and J ends lost 4 bases and 4 bases, in that order; junction bases with no gene match: 7. Germline V gene lookup returns CDR1 SGHDT and CDR2 YYEEEE. CDR3 length: 14 residues. The CDR3 reads CASSLWTGSYEQYF. The CDR3 bases are TGTGCCAGCAGCCTTTGGACAGGGTCTTACGAGCAGTACTTC. Full variable domain (missing parts from reference TRBV5-6 and TRBJ2-7): DAGVTQSPTHLIKTRGQQVTLRCSPKSGHDTVSWYQQALGQGPQFIFQYYEEEERQRGNFPDRFSGHQFPNYSSELNVNALLLGDSALYLCASSLWTGSYEQYFGPGTRLTVT.

The V and J genes are TRBV11-2 and TRBJ2-1; 9 positions agree with TRBD2. J was trimmed by 8 bases and V by 4 bases; bases with no gene match: 12. The V gene's germline CDR1 is SGHAT and CDR2 FQNNGV. The CDR3 spans 16 residues. The CDR3 coding sequence is TGTGCCAGCAGCTATCGGAGTAGCGGGAGCCGGGATGAGCAGTTCTTC. Translation gives CASSYRSSGSRDEQFF.

The table lists this clone with a count of one. The chain joins TRBV18 to TRBJ1-3, with unresolved D. The V and J ends lost 6 bases and 0 bases respectively, with 9 bases between them. Germline CDR1 KGHSH, CDR2 LQKENI. The CDR3 has 14 residues. Here the CDR3 reads CASSPGISGNTIYF. CDR3 bases: TGTGCCAGCTCTCCAGGTATCTCTGGAAACACCATATATTTT.

V is TRBV24-1 and J is TRBJ2-3; TRBD1 is a possible D gene (5 bases). The V end lost 2 bases, the J end lost 0 bases, and 14 bases lay between the germline ends. Germline lookup yields CDR1 KGHDR and CDR2 SFDVKD. The CDR3 has 17 amino acids. The CDR3 protein is CATSDSRTQASTDTQYF. CDR3 nucleotide sequence: TGTGCCACCAGTGATTCGCGGACACAGGCTAGCACAGATACGCAGTATTTT.

CDR3 nucleotide sequence: TGTGCCAGCTCACCACCTTCAGATACAGATACGCAGTATTTT. Translated: CASSPPSDTDTQYF. The chain joins TRBV18 to TRBJ2-3; D remains ambiguous. There are 14 residues in the CDR3. From germline, CDR1 is KGHSH and CDR2 LQKENI. V gave up 0 bases and J gave up 3 bases, with 7 bases separating them.

The CDR3 is CAWNFRRVGEQYF. The CDR3 DNA is TGTGCCTGGAACTTCAGACGGGTCGGGGAGCAGTACTTC. V gene TRBV30 combines with J gene TRBJ2-7; D remains ambiguous. The CDR3 extends over 13 amino acids. Germline V CDR1 and CDR2: GTSNPN, SVGIG (reference sequence). Trimming shortened V by 4 bases and J by 7 bases, and 17 bases separated the two germline ends.

This clone was detected only a few times. The V and J genes are TRBV5-1 and TRBJ2-5; D gene uncertain. The germline V and J ends were trimmed by 5 bases and 5 bases, with 25 bases remaining between them. Germline CDR1 SGHRS, CDR2 YFSETQ. This CDR3 is built from 17 residues. Here the CDR3 reads CASRLSPGRTLGETQYF. The CDR3 DNA is TGCGCCAGCAGGTTGTCCCCGGGCCGGACCCTCGGGGAGACCCAGTACTTC.

The chain has TRBV4-3 and TRBJ2-2; the match to TRBD1 covers 10 bases. Trimming at V came to 8 bases and at J to 6 bases, leaving 0 bases not matched to a gene. CDR1 is LGHNA and CDR2 is YSLEER in the germline V gene. The CDR3 runs to 12 residues. CDR3 nucleotides: TGCGCCAGCGGACAGGGGGCCGGGGAGCTGTTTTTT. Residues: CASGQGAGELFF.

The chain uses TRBV29-1 and TRBJ2-7, with 11 bases identical to TRBD2. This CDR3 spans 17 amino acids. J was trimmed by 3 bases and V by 6 bases; bases with no gene match: 16. CDR1 is SQVTM, CDR2 ANQGSEA, per germline. As DNA, the CDR3 is TGCAGCGTAGAGGGCGGGACTAGCGGCAGCGTCGACTACGAGCAGTACTTC. Translated, it gives CSVEGGTSGSVDYEQYF.

V is TRBV3-1 (or the pseudogene TRBV3-2) and J is TRBJ1-5; 7 bases are a match to TRBD1. The CDR3 is 15 residues long. Germline lookup yields CDR1 LGHDT and CDR2 YNNKEL (reference sequence). Trimming cost V 3 bases and J 7 bases; bases outside gene matches: 9. The CDR3 spells CASSQGTASRQPQHF. The DNA of the CDR3 is TGTGCCAGCAGCCAGGGGACAGCATCGAGGCAGCCCCAGCATTTT.

The chain joins TRBV7-2 to TRBJ1-3; D perhaps matches TRBD1 (6 bases). Germline CDR1 SGHTA, CDR2 FQGNSA. The V end was cut by 1 base, the J end by 2 bases, with 6 bases between. This CDR3 has 14 amino acids. The CDR3 region is CASSLGDTGNTIYF. As DNA, the CDR3 is TGTGCCAGCAGCTTAGGGGACACTGGAAACACCATATATTTT.

This clone was counted a few times. V usage is TRBV6-1 and J usage is TRBJ1-6; D ambiguous. Per the germline V gene, CDR1 is MNHNS and CDR2 is SASEGT. The CDR3 runs 18 residues. Trimming removed 2 bases at V and 4 bases at J, with 18 bases between. This CDR3 is CASSESGQQSFYNSPLHF. Here the CDR3 DNA reads TGTGCCAGCAGTGAAAGTGGGCAGCAAAGTTTTTATAATTCACCCCTCCACTTT.

The V and J genes are TRBV7-9 and TRBJ2-5; 8 bases are shared with TRBD1. The V gene's germline CDR1 is SEHNR and CDR2 FQNEAQ (reference sequence). Trimming took 5 bases from V and 5 from J; bases not matched to a gene: 7. This CDR3 region has 14 residues. The CDR3 DNA reads TGTGCCAGCAGCCCCTCAGGGGGCGCGGAGACCCAGTACTTC. Amino acids: CASSPSGGAETQYF. Full variable domain (outside the CDR3, taken from reference TRBV7-9 and TRBJ2-5): DTGVSQNPRHKITKRGQNVTFRCDPISEHNRLYWYRQTLGQGPEFLTYFQNEAQLEKSRLLSDRFSAERPKGSFSTLEIQRTEQGDSAMYLCASSPSGGAETQYFGPGTRLLVL.

This clone has a handful of counts. The J gene is TRBJ2-2, the V gene TRBV7-3, with D perhaps matching TRBD2 (6 bases). Trimming removed 2 bases at V and 6 bases at J, with 13 bases between. This CDR3 is built from 15 residues. Germline V gene sequence: CDR1 SGHTA, CDR2 FQGTGA. CDR3 sequence (DNA): TGTGCCAGCAGCTTAGGATTCGGAGGGGCCGGGGAGCTGTTTTTT. Its translation is CASSLGFGGAGELFF.

This chain joins TRBV2 and TRBJ2-1; 8 bases map to TRBD2. Germline assignment: CDR1 SNHLY and CDR2 FYNNEI. The CDR3 sequence is 14 residues long. V lost 7 bases to trimming and J lost 5 bases; unmatched junction nucleotides: 7. The CDR3 spells CASTEREFDNEQFF. CDR3 coding DNA: TGTGCCAGCACCGAGCGGGAGTTTGACAATGAGCAGTTCTTC.

The sample holds one count of this clone. This chain joins TRBV6-5 and TRBJ1-5, with TRBD1 identical over 7 bases. The V segment lost 6 bases and the J segment 4 bases; nucleotides outside the gene matches: 6. This CDR3 has 14 residues. Germline-derived CDR1 and CDR2 are MNHEY and SVGAGI. The CDR3 region has the DNA TGTGCCAGCAGCCGGGACAGCCAAAATCAGCCCCAGCATTTT. Encoded protein: CASSRDSQNQPQHF.